Listed below are T cell receptor beta chains from one sample, sequenced in a study of cytomegalovirus exposure and HLA in healthy donors. Some clones are missing from TCRdb's copy, which holds only in-frame ones; the method was immunoSEQ multiplex PCR. The table lists about 280,000 clones, around nine tenths of them singletons, with approximately 2.4% in the top ten. The specimen was PBMCs. All receptors derive from a woman under 30 in good health and CMV-seronegative. The CDR3 runs from the conserved cysteine through the conserved F or W. A D gene is named only where the DNA matches it firmly. Clone size is shown for a subset of rows, as once, few, many or a class of expanded clone.

CDR3 | DNA | size | J | V | D
CASSYNQGIYGYTF | TGTGCCAGCAGTTACAACCAGGGAATCTATGGCTACACCTTC | once | TRBJ1-2 | TRBV6-5 | .
CASSPGTNTGELFF | TGTGCCAGCAGCCCCGGGACGAACACCGGGGAGCTGTTTTTT | once | TRBJ2-2 | TRBV2 | .
CASSPRPGQGPGEQYF | TGTGCCAGCAGCCCTAGACCGGGACAGGGCCCGGGGGAGCAGTACTTC | . | TRBJ2-7 | TRBV13 | TRBD1
CAWKGVGGNQPQHF | TGTGCCTGGAAGGGGGTGGGTGGCAATCAGCCCCAGCATTTT | . | TRBJ1-5 | TRBV30 | .
CATSSKLNTGELFF | TGTGCCACCAGCAGCAAGCTAAACACCGGGGAGCTGTTTTTT | . | TRBJ2-2 | TRBV15 | .
CSVGRAKGANTEAFF | TGCAGCGTTGGTAGGGCCAAAGGGGCGAACACTGAAGCTTTCTTT | . | TRBJ1-1 | TRBV29-1 | .
CAWSVLDSSGYTF | TGTGCCTGGAGCGTACTGGACAGTAGCGGCTACACCTTC | . | TRBJ1-2 | TRBV30 | .
CASSIWTGGTGELFF | TGTGCCAGTAGTATATGGACAGGTGGCACCGGGGAGCTGTTTTTT | . | TRBJ2-2 | TRBV19 | TRBD1
CASSDSSVGTGPLHF | TGTGCCAGCAGTGACTCGAGTGTAGGGACAGGACCCCTCCACTTT | once | TRBJ1-6 | TRBV6-4 | TRBD1
CASSLAGQAYEQYF | TGTGCCAGCAGCTTAGCGGGACAGGCCTACGAGCAGTACTTC | once | TRBJ2-7 | TRBV11-2 | TRBD1
CASSEYPFRGEAFF | TGTGCCAGCAGTGAATATCCCTTCAGGGGCGAAGCTTTCTTT | . | TRBJ1-1 | TRBV25-1 | .
CAWSARPFEAFF | TGTGCCTGGAGCGCGAGGCCGTTTGAAGCTTTCTTT | . | TRBJ1-1 | TRBV30 | .
CASSLGTGIHGELFF | TGCGCCAGCAGCCTCGGGACAGGGATCCACGGGGAGCTGTTTTTT | . | TRBJ2-2 | TRBV5-1 | TRBD1
CASSVGEGGYGYTF | TGTGCCAGCAGCGTAGGGGAAGGGGGCTATGGCTACACCTTC | once | TRBJ1-2 | TRBV9 | .
CATSRDVERGQITDTQYF | TGTGCCACCAGCAGAGATGTGGAAAGGGGTCAAATCACAGATACGCAGTATTTT | . | TRBJ2-3 | TRBV15 | .
CASSQAVEGAREKLFF | TGCGCCAGCAGCCAAGCGGTGGAGGGGGCTAGAGAAAAACTGTTTTTT | . | TRBJ1-4 | TRBV4-1 | TRBD1
CASSYDSTKNIQYF | TGTGCCAGCAGTTACGACAGTACCAAAAACATTCAGTACTTC | . | TRBJ2-4 | TRBV6-5 | .
CSLGGADTQYF | TGCAGTTTAGGGGGGGCAGATACGCAGTATTTT | . | TRBJ2-3 | TRBV29-1 | .
CASSLTAGAGQPQHF | TGTGCCAGCAGCTTAACGGCGGGGGCAGGACAGCCCCAGCATTTT | . | TRBJ1-5 | TRBV7-3 | .
CASSSGQPNYGYTF | TGCGCCAGCAGCTCGGGACAGCCGAACTATGGCTACACCTTC | . | TRBJ1-2 | TRBV5-1 | TRBD1
CAWSVRGQGSHEQYF | TGTGCCTGGAGTGTACGTGGACAGGGTAGCCACGAGCAGTACTTC | . | TRBJ2-7 | TRBV30 | TRBD1
CASSPGTSGYEQYF | TGTGCCAGCTCACCCGGGACTAGCGGGTACGAGCAGTACTTC | . | TRBJ2-7 | TRBV18 | TRBD2
CSVGGQGTEAFF | TGCAGCGTTGGAGGACAGGGGACTGAAGCTTTCTTT | . | TRBJ1-1 | TRBV29-1 | TRBD1
CASSLELTGNTGELFF | TGCGCCAGCAGCTTGGAGCTGACAGGGAATACCGGGGAGCTGTTTTTT | few | TRBJ2-2 | TRBV5-1 | TRBD1
CASSQDEGGPYEQYF | TGCGCCAGCAGCCAAGATGAGGGGGGGCCTTACGAGCAGTACTTC | . | TRBJ2-7 | TRBV4-1 | .
CASSQAYRFYEQYF | TGTGCCAGCAGCCAAGCCTACCGATTCTACGAGCAGTACTTC | . | TRBJ2-7 | TRBV14 | .
CASSLQGNYGYTF | TGTGCCAGCAGCTTACAGGGGAACTATGGCTACACCTTC | . | TRBJ1-2 | TRBV7-2 | .
CASSLDGQINSPLHF | TGTGCCAGCAGCTTAGACGGACAGATAAATTCACCCCTCCACTTT | . | TRBJ1-6 | TRBV11-3 | .
CASSIGTNEQFF | TGTGCCAGCAGCATCGGGACTAATGAGCAGTTCTTC | . | TRBJ2-1 | TRBV11-3 | .
CAISVSTGLAGGGTDTQYF | TGTGCCATCAGTGTATCTACGGGACTAGCGGGGGGTGGTACAGATACGCAGTATTTT | . | TRBJ2-3 | TRBV10-3 | TRBD2
CSVGGFLVGQGEEISWNEQFF | TGCAGCGTTGGAGGTTTTTTGGTGGGACAGGGGGAGGAAATTTCCTGGAATGAGCAGTTCTTC | . | TRBJ2-1 | TRBV29-1 | TRBD1
CASSLGARGVGELFF | TGTGCCAGCAGCTTGGGGGCCCGGGGGGTCGGGGAGCTGTTTTTT | once | TRBJ2-2 | TRBV5-4 | TRBD2
CAIAEGTEAFF | TGTGCCATCGCAGAGGGCACTGAAGCTTTCTTT | . | TRBJ1-1 | TRBV10-3 | .
CASSSGQGLEAFF | TGTGCCAGCAGTTCGGGACAGGGACTTGAAGCTTTCTTT | . | TRBJ1-1 | TRBV6-4 | TRBD1
CASSESGNYGYTF | TGTGCCAGCAGTGAATCGGGGAACTATGGCTACACCTTC | . | TRBJ1-2 | TRBV2 | .
CASWGVFPYNNEQFF | TGCGCCAGCTGGGGGGTTTTCCCCTATAACAATGAGCAGTTCTTC | . | TRBJ2-1 | TRBV5-1 | .
CASSPAGGGTDTQYF | TGTGCCAGCTCCCCGGCGGGGGGGGGCACAGATACGCAGTATTTT | . | TRBJ2-3 | TRBV18 | TRBD2
CASSLAYRGLGGYTF | TGTGCCAGCAGCTTAGCGTACAGGGGATTAGGAGGCTACACCTTC | . | TRBJ1-2 | TRBV7-2 | TRBD1
CASSARTGTYEQYF | TGTGCCAGCAGCGCCCGGACAGGAACCTACGAGCAGTACTTC | . | TRBJ2-7 | TRBV7-9 | TRBD1
CASSQNGGARETQYF | TGTGCCAGCAGCCAAAATGGGGGGGCCCGAGAGACCCAGTACTTC | . | TRBJ2-5 | TRBV27 | .
CSSSPPGQGNYGYTF | TGTTCCAGCAGCCCGCCGGGACAGGGCAACTATGGCTACACCTTC | . | TRBJ1-2 | TRBV7-9 | TRBD1
CASSTLQGGYGYTF | TGTGCCAGCAGCACACTACAGGGGGGCTATGGCTACACCTTC | . | TRBJ1-2 | TRBV11-2 | TRBD1
CASSLGYRGETQYF | TGTGCCAGCAGCTTGGGTTACAGGGGTGAGACCCAGTACTTC | . | TRBJ2-5 | TRBV5-6 | TRBD1